The 10 T cell receptor beta chains below all came from one sample that was sequenced in a study of neurological immune-mediated disorders. TCRdb redid the calling of the 5' RACE reads with MiXCR, one entry per CDR3 protein. The sample contains about 59,000 distinct CDR3 sequences, approximately 25% of which appear only once. The sample's time point: technical triplicate 2. What was sequenced was PBMCs. These receptor sequences come from a man between 60 and 75 years old with HTLV-1-associated myelopathy (HAM/TSP).

Many counts were recorded for this clonotype. As DNA, the CDR3 is TGCAGTGCGACCAAGTCTAGCGGGATCACAGATACGCAGTATTTT. Amino acids: CSATKSSGITDTQYF. V and J are TRBV20-1 and TRBJ2-3; 9 nucleotides agree with TRBD2. CDR3 length: 15 amino acids. Germline V gene lookup returns CDR1 DFQATT and CDR2 SNEGSKA (reference sequence). V shed 6 bases and J 2 bases; nucleotides not matched to a gene: 9.

The chain joins TRBV27 to TRBJ2-3; 8 bases map to TRBD2. Germline loops: CDR1 MNHEY, CDR2 SMNVEV (reference sequence). Trimming cost V 5 bases and J 2 bases; bases outside gene matches: 9. The CDR3 is 16 residues long. CDR3 bases: TGTGCCAGCAGTCCCCGTACTAGCGGCCCCACAGATACGCAGTATTTT. It specifies CASSPRTSGPTDTQYF.

This clonotype occurred many times. The chain joins TRBV6-6 to TRBJ1-5; no reliable D call. CDR1 and CDR2 (germline): MNHNY, SVGAGI (reference sequence). The germline V and J ends were trimmed by 3 bases and 0 bases, with 6 bases remaining between them. The CDR3 covers 14 residues. The CDR3 DNA follows: TGTGCCAGCAGTTATAGATATAGCAATCAGCCCCAGCATTTT. Translation: CASSYRYSNQPQHF.

The chain employs TRBV5-1 and TRBJ2-7; perhaps TRBD1 as D (6 bases). Germline lookup yields CDR1 SGHRS and CDR2 YFSETQ. V was shortened by 4 bases and J by 1 base, with 15 bases between the two germline ends. The CDR3 covers 15 residues. The CDR3 DNA reads TGCGCCAGCAGCCCCGGGACACACATTTCCTACGAGCAGTACTTC. This encodes CASSPGTHISYEQYF.

In this sample, this clonotype turned up many times. The chain links TRBV6-2 or TRBV6-3 to TRBJ2-7, with 7 nucleotides matching TRBD1. CDR3 size: 14 residues. The V gene end was trimmed by 5 bases and the J gene end by 7 bases; junction bases not matched to a gene: 11. The germline CDR1 and CDR2 sequences are MNHEY and SVGEGT. The CDR3 spells CASSTGQPLGEQYF. For the CDR3, the DNA is TGTGCCAGCAGTACGGGACAGCCCCTAGGAGAGCAGTACTTC.

The chain employs TRBV7-6 and TRBJ2-7; the match to TRBD2 covers 7 bases. Losses at the gene ends were 1 base for V and 5 bases for J; bases not matched to a gene: 14. The V gene's germline CDR1 is SGHVS and CDR2 FNYEAQ. This CDR3 is 17 amino acids long. CDR3 in amino acids: CASSLEVDGREINEQYF. The CDR3 coding sequence is TGTGCCAGCAGCTTAGAGGTCGACGGGCGGGAGATCAACGAGCAGTACTTC.

The chain links TRBV3-1 to TRBJ1-4; D uncertain. This CDR3 contains 12 residues. The germline V gene encodes CDR1 LGHDT and CDR2 YNNKEL (reference sequence). V dropped 1 base and J dropped 6 bases, with 3 bases sitting between them. In nucleotides, the CDR3 is TGTGCCAGCAGCCAAGGGCATGAAAAACTGTTTTTT. Translated, it gives CASSQGHEKLFF.

This clonotype was seen repeatedly, ten times or more. The chain links TRBV6-2 or TRBV6-3 to TRBJ2-5; TRBD1 matches at 7 bases. V lost 6 bases to trimming and J lost 7 bases; unmatched junction nucleotides: 14. Germline CDR1 reads MNHEY; CDR2 reads SVGEGT. The CDR3 loop spans 15 amino acids. Here the CDR3 DNA reads TGTGCCAGCAGCCCTACAGGGGATCCAAAGGGGACCCAGTACTTC. Its translation: CASSPTGDPKGTQYF.

V usage is TRBV11-2 and J usage is TRBJ1-1, with TRBD1 matching over 7 bases. The CDR3 loop spans 16 amino acids. Losses at the gene ends were 2 bases for V and 1 base for J; bases not matched to a gene: 7. The germline V gene encodes CDR1 SGHAT and CDR2 FQNNGV. The CDR3 DNA follows: TGTGCCAGCAGCTTATTCCTGGACAGGAAGAACACTGAAGCTTTCTTT. It codes for CASSLFLDRKNTEAFF. The full variable domain, its missing parts supplied by reference TRBV11-2 and TRBJ1-1, is EAGVAQSPRYKIIEKRQSVAFWCNPISGHATLYWYQQILGQGPKLLIQFQNNGVVDDSQLPKDRFSAERLKGVDSTLKIQPAKLEDSAVYLCASSLFLDRKNTEAFFGQGTRLTVV.

J is TRBJ1-2 and V is TRBV13; no firm D call. Germline lookup yields CDR1 PRHDT and CDR2 FYEKMQ (reference sequence). The length of the CDR3 is 13 residues. V lost 5 bases and J 3 bases, leaving 10 bases between the germline ends. The CDR3 sequence is CASSPLTDYGYTF. DNA of the CDR3: TGTGCCAGCAGCCCCCTAACCGACTATGGCTACACCTTC.